This record covers a single T cell receptor beta chain. Antigen: not known. Treatment indicated: around 19 received Ad26.COV2.S at low or high dose, single or two shots; 5 received placebo; per-sample allocation not given. On day 63 after the first injection, vaccine and placebo recipients gave samples. This person who donated was an adult of 18-55 years in Boston. The sample is drawn from a study of Ad26.COV2.S vaccination and SARS-CoV-2 variants. General study points: Spike-specific CD8+ and CD4+ T cell responses reportedly showed substantial breadth after vaccination. The study found similar non-spike TCR breadth in vaccine and placebo recipients.

V was pared by 3 bases and J by 8 bases, with 14 bases between. The germline V gene encodes CDR1 LNHDA and CDR2 SQIVND (reference sequence). The CDR3 contains 14 residues. Libraries were prepared by immunoSEQ multiplex PCR; TCRdb keeps only in-frame clonotypes and omits some of them. The repertoire includes around 450,000 clones, approximately 89% of them detected once, and over 2% sits in the top ten. The chain has TRBV19 and TRBJ1-5; D is uncertain. Here the sequenced sample was peripheral blood, taken in a trial of Ad26.COV2.S vaccine versus placebo. This clonotype originated in a person between 18 and 60 years old who received the Ad26.COV2.S COVID-19 vaccine or a placebo. The CDR3 loop is CASSIMGFSEPQHF. CDR3 DNA: TGTGCCAGTAGTATTATGGGGTTTTCGGAGCCCCAGCATTTT.